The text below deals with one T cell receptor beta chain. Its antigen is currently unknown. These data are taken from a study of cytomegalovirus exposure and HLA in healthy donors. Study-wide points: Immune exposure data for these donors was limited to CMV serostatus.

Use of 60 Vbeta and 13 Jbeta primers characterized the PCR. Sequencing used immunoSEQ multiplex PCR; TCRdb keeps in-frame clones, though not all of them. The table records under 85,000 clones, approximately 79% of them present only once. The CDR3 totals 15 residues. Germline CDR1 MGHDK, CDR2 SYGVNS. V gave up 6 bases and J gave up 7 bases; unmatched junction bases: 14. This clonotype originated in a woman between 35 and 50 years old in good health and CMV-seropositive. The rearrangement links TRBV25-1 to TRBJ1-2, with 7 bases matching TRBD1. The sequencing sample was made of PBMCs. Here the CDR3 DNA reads TGTGCCAGCAGCACCTTCGACAGGGTTAGTCCTGGCTACACCTTC. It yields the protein CASSTFDRVSPGYTF.